The clone carrying this T cell receptor (beta chain) showed up many times. Its antigen is undetermined. Trimming pared 4 bases from V and 7 bases from J, leaving 10 bases between. This CDR3 comprises 12 residues. The germline gives CDR1 SGDLS, CDR2 YYNGEE. The data derive from a study of CD8+CD57+ T cells in acquired aplastic anemia. About the research overall: The sorted CD4+ and CD8+ cells yielded an average roughly 3 ug of DNA.

Findings and limits, study-wide: CD8+ Simpson's diversity did not differ significantly between patients and controls. A set of more than 25 CD8+ CDR3 sequences was shared between patients and controls, and these sequences appeared highly expressed in patients.

Both TCR beta VDJ combination and CDR3 sequence profiling were carried out. Genomic DNA was the template for this profiling. In TCRdb, the reads were re-called with MiXCR into one record per CDR3 protein. Altogether about 270,000 distinct CDR3 sequences are present, 55% to 65% being singletons, with the ten largest covering 6.5% to 10%. What was sequenced was sorted CD4+, CD8+, or CD8+CD57+ T cells (not recorded which) from PBMCs. This sequence joins TRBV9 and TRBJ2-3; D gene unclear. This TCR derives from a human donor with severe aplastic anemia or a healthy control (not recorded which). CDR3 nucleotides: TGTGCCAGCAGCTTATTCCCAAATACGCAGTATTTT. Translated: CASSLFPNTQYF.